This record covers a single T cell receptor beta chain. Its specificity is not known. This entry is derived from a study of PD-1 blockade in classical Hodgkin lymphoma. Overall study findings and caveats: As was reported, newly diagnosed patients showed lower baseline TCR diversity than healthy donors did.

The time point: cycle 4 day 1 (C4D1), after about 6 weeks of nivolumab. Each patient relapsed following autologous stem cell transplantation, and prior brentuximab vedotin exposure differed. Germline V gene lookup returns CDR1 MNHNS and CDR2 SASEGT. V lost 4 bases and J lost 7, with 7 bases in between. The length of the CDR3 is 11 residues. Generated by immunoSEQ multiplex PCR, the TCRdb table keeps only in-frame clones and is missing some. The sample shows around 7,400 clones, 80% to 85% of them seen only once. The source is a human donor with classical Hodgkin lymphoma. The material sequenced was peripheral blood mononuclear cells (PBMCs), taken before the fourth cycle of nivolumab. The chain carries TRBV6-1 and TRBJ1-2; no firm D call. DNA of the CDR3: TGTGCCAGCAGTGTAGGGTCTGGCTACACCTTC. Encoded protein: CASSVGSGYTF.